A selection of T cell receptor beta chains follows, all from one sample in a study of patients and donors after allogeneic stem cell transplantation. From the RT-PCR reads, TCRdb called clonotypes with MiXCR, one entry per CDR3 protein. The data contain more than 850,000 distinct CDR3 sequences, approximately 18% of them singletons. Sequencing was performed on blood, either unsorted or a sorted T cell fraction (not recorded which). The receptors were sampled from a human donor who was either an allogeneic HSCT recipient or a stem cell or donor lymphocyte infusion donor (not recorded which). It is not recorded whose cells these are; they may come from a transplant donor. Each CDR3 is given with its conserved first and last residue.

V gene	J gene	CDR3 protein
TRBV20-1	TRBJ2-7	CSAPKKASGSYEQYF
TRBV23-1	TRBJ1-1	CASSRDRGLVTEAFF
TRBV24-1	TRBJ2-7	CATSDWGQASYEQYF
TRBV12-3/TRBV12-4	TRBJ1-3	CASSFNRGNTIYF
TRBV27	TRBJ2-5	CASSSQGWGTQYF
TRBV11-2	TRBJ2-5	CASSFAGEYETQYF
TRBV28	TRBJ1-1	CASSSNHLRDRVFEAFF
TRBV5-1	TRBJ2-7	CASSNTGGDYEQYF
TRBV5-1	TRBJ2-2	CASSLSHAGGPTGELFF
TRBV5-6	TRBJ2-7	CASSVPGQGNEQYF
TRBV5-6	TRBJ2-2	CASSYYRGNTGELFF
TRBV5-1	TRBJ1-1	CASSLRAGGNTEAFF
TRBV20-1	TRBJ1-4	CSARDPRPGFYEKLFF
TRBV20-1	TRBJ2-5	CSAILGFKETQYF
TRBV12-3/TRBV12-4	TRBJ2-2	CASSLGGDYGELFF
TRBV24-1	TRBJ2-2	CATSTTSGISGELFF
TRBV5-1	TRBJ2-1	CASSLGQFDEQFF
TRBV12-3/TRBV12-4	TRBJ1-4	CASRAETNEKLFF
TRBV6-2/TRBV6-3	TRBJ2-5	CASRSGGGGETQYF
TRBV5-5	TRBJ2-1	CASSFDSGYNEQFF
TRBV5-1	TRBJ2-5	CASSAAGTSGGETQYF
TRBV20-1	TRBJ1-5	CSTLRQGAQPQHF
TRBV9	TRBJ1-2	CASSVMGINYGYTF
TRBV13	TRBJ2-1	CASSLGQGPHEQFF
TRBV24-1	TRBJ1-1	CATSDPGRQGPMNTEAFF
TRBV12-3/TRBV12-4	TRBJ2-7	CASTLGPRPSYEQYF